This TCR beta chain was sequenced in a study of blood T cell repertoires in COVID-19. Clinical history reported by participants formed the basis on which cohorts were assigned. The germline gives CDR1 LGHDT, CDR2 YNNKEL (reference sequence). This CDR3 contains 16 residues. Germline trimming cut 5 bases from V and 3 bases from J; bases unmatched to any gene: 10. Method: immunoSEQ multiplex PCR; TCRdb's copy keeps in-frame clones and lacks some. The profile shows a few hundred thousand clones, 80% to 85% of them singletons. Sequences were obtained from PBMCs or T cells enriched from blood (not recorded which). V and J are TRBV3-1 (or the pseudogene TRBV3-2) and TRBJ2-1, with 7 positions matching TRBD2. This TCR was recovered from a man over 45 who had recovered from COVID-19. The CDR3 sequence: CASSEESSGHYNEQFF. CDR3 bases: TGTGCCAGCAGCGAGGAGTCTAGCGGACACTACAATGAGCAGTTCTTC.